The next 17 T cell receptor beta chains were all read from a single sample in a study of blood T cell repertoires in COVID-19. The protocol was immunoSEQ multiplex PCR, while the TCRdb copy is restricted to in-frame clones and leaves out a portion. The top ten clones hold about 8% of a sample with 540,000 or so clones, about 88% of them seen once. Sequencing was done on a sample of peripheral blood. The receptors derive from a woman in her forties or fifties with COVID-19, enrolled during active disease.

The chain recombines TRBV24-1 with TRBJ2-1; 7 bases align to TRBD2. Germline CDR1 reads KGHDR; CDR2 reads SFDVKD. The CDR3 totals 13 residues. The V and J ends lost 9 bases and 8 bases, in that order; junction bases with no gene match: 9. CDR3 DNA: TGTGCCACCGGGAGGGAAGGTCAGGATGAGCAGTTCTTC. Translation: CATGREGQDEQFF.

This clone was picked up one time. The V call is TRBV27, the J call TRBJ2-3; 14 bases fit TRBD2. CDR3 length: 20 amino acids. Unmatched junction bases numbered 9, after V lost 1 base and J lost 0 bases. Germline CDR1 MNHEY, CDR2 SMNVEV (reference sequence). CDR3 region: CASSLYRTSGGRFSTDTQYF. DNA of the CDR3: TGTGCCAGCAGTTTATATAGGACTAGCGGGGGGCGATTTAGCACAGATACGCAGTATTTT.

The genes are TRBV11-2 and TRBJ2-3, with 7 bases lining up with TRBD2. Germline CDR1 and CDR2: SGHAT and FQNNGV. Losses at the gene ends were 1 base for V and 0 bases for J; bases not matched to a gene: 4. The CDR3 runs to 16 residues. CDR3 sequence: CASSLGPAGSTDTQYF. In DNA, the CDR3 is TGTGCCAGCAGCTTAGGTCCAGCGGGGAGCACAGATACGCAGTATTTT.

The rearrangement joins TRBV27 to TRBJ2-1; 7 bases are shared with TRBD1. The CDR3 totals 15 residues. Germline-derived CDR1 and CDR2 are MNHEY and SMNVEV (reference sequence). Trimming cost V 3 bases and J 3 bases; bases outside gene matches: 5. The CDR3 bases are TGTGCCAGCAGTTTGGGACAGACTCACTACAATGAGCAGTTCTTC. This sequence encodes CASSLGQTHYNEQFF.

This clone was recorded a few times. The CDR3 DNA follows: TGCGCCAGCAGCTTGGATGGACAGGGGGCGATTCAGCCCCAGCATTTT. Translation: CASSLDGQGAIQPQHF. The chain uses TRBV5-1 and TRBJ1-5; TRBD1 matches 11 bases. V shed 0 bases, J shed 6 bases, and the junction held 5 bases outside the gene matches. Germline values: CDR1 SGHRS, CDR2 YFSETQ. This CDR3 comprises 16 residues.

This sequence joins TRBV5-1 and TRBJ2-3; 8 bases are shared with TRBD2. Looked up from germline, CDR1 is SGHRS and CDR2 is YFSETQ. CDR3 length equals 16 residues. V trimming: 4 bases; J trimming: 0 bases; junction bases outside the gene matches: 7. CDR3 in DNA: TGCGCCAGCAGCCCATGGGTAGCGGGGAGCACAGATACGCAGTATTTT. Residues: CASSPWVAGSTDTQYF.

This chain connects TRBV2 to TRBJ1-5, with D hard to call. CDR3 length equals 14 residues. The V gene's germline CDR1 is SNHLY and CDR2 FYNNEI. V shed 6 bases and J shed 7 bases, with 16 bases lying between them. Here the CDR3 reads CASSFQQAGQPQHF. The CDR3 DNA sequence: TGTGCCAGCAGCTTTCAGCAGGCCGGACAGCCCCAGCATTTT.

The chain links TRBV19 to TRBJ2-3; the D gene is possibly TRBD1 (5 bases). V lost 3 bases, J lost 0 bases, and 13 bases lay in between. The CDR3 consists of 16 residues. CDR1 and CDR2 (germline): LNHDA, SQIVND (reference sequence). This CDR3 is CASSIQGMGSTDTQYF. The CDR3 DNA reads TGTGCCAGTAGTATTCAGGGTATGGGGAGCACAGATACGCAGTATTTT. The whole variable domain, remainder taken from reference TRBV19 and TRBJ2-3, is DGGITQSPKYLFRKEGQNVTLSCEQNLNHDAMYWYRQDPGQGLRLIYYSQIVNDFQKGDIAEGYSVSREKKESFPLTVTSAQKNPTAFYLCASSIQGMGSTDTQYFGPGTRLTVL.

V and J are TRBV12-3 or TRBV12-4 and TRBJ2-3, with D uncertain. The CDR3 extends over 13 amino acids. Between the trimmed V and J ends, which lost 8 bases and 0 bases, there was a span of 9 bases. CDR3 amino acids: CASGSDSTDTQYF. The CDR3 bases are TGTGCCAGCGGCTCCGATAGCACAGATACGCAGTATTTT.

Written as DNA, the CDR3 is TGTGCCAGTAGTGGGGGCCCCGGACAGGGCAATCAGCCCCAGCATTTT. This translates into CASSGGPGQGNQPQHF. V gene TRBV19 combines with J gene TRBJ1-5; the match to TRBD1 covers 7 bases. V dropped 5 bases and J dropped 2; count of bases not matched to a gene: 9. In germline, CDR1 is LNHDA, CDR2 SQIVND (reference sequence). The CDR3 spans 16 residues.

This clone has only one observation. This sequence joins TRBV19 and TRBJ1-1; TRBD1 matches at 7 bases. CDR3 size: 14 residues. The junction had 12 bases not matched to a gene; V was cut back by 7 bases and J by 7 bases. The germline gives CDR1 LNHDA, CDR2 SQIVND (reference sequence). The CDR3 nucleotides are TGTGCCAGTAAAGGGGAGACAGGGTTGGGTGAAGCTTTCTTT. It translates to CASKGETGLGEAFF.

This rearrangement joins TRBV5-4 to TRBJ2-7, with D unclear. The CDR3 spans 14 residues. The germline V gene has CDR1 SGHNT and CDR2 YYREEE (reference sequence). Trimming removed 0 bases at V and 7 bases at J, with 14 bases between. CDR3 protein: CASSLAGNVREQYF. The CDR3 DNA reads as TGTGCCAGCAGCTTGGCCGGTAACGTTAGAGAGCAGTACTTC.

The chain carries TRBV5-1 and TRBJ2-7; 10 bases agree with TRBD1. This CDR3 comprises 16 residues. Germline V gene lookup returns CDR1 SGHRS and CDR2 YFSETQ. Trimming at V came to 7 bases and at J to 6 bases, leaving 16 bases not matched to a gene. CDR3 nucleotide sequence: TGCGCCAGCTCTCCCCTATTCGGCGGACAGGGGGGCGAGCAGTACTTC. Residues: CASSPLFGGQGGEQYF.

This clone was counted once. This rearrangement joins TRBV6-5 to TRBJ2-1; TRBD2 is a possible D gene (6 bases). The germline V gene encodes CDR1 MNHEY and CDR2 SVGAGI. This CDR3 is 14 amino acids long. V lost 6 bases to trimming and J lost 6 bases, with 15 bases between them. The CDR3 DNA is TGTGCCAGCAGGGGAACCGGGACTCGCAATGAGCAGTTCTTC. Protein product: CASRGTGTRNEQFF.

The rearrangement uses TRBV9 and TRBJ2-1; TRBD2 is a possible D gene (5 bases). V gave up 4 bases and J gave up 0 bases, with 17 bases separating them. From germline, CDR1 is SGDLS and CDR2 YYNGEE. CDR3 length equals 17 residues. In nucleotides, the CDR3 is TGTGCCAGCAGCCCACTCCTCACGGGAAACTCCTACAATGAGCAGTTCTTC. It is translated as CASSPLLTGNSYNEQFF.

Written as DNA, the CDR3 is TGTGCCAGCAGTGTCGGACTAGGAGCCTACGAGCAGTACTTC. It encodes CASSVGLGAYEQYF. The chain has TRBV2 and TRBJ2-7; the match to TRBD2 covers 7 bases. The trim removed 4 bases at V and 2 bases at J, leaving 5 bases unmatched. The germline V gene encodes CDR1 SNHLY and CDR2 FYNNEI. This CDR3 is built from 14 residues.

This clone has just one count. The chain recombines TRBV15 with TRBJ2-7; possibly TRBD2 for D (5 bases). The CDR3 is made up of 12 amino acids. The germline V and J ends were trimmed by 3 bases and 6 bases, with 9 bases remaining between them. The germline gives CDR1 LNHNV, CDR2 YYDKDF (reference sequence). DNA for the CDR3: TGTGCCACCAGCAGGGCAGGAGGCGAGCAGTACTTC. Protein product: CATSRAGGEQYF. Using reference TRBV15 and TRBJ2-7 for the parts outside the CDR3, the full variable domain is DAMVIQNPRYQVTQFGKPVTLSCSQTLNHNVMYWYQQKSSQAPKLLFHYYDKDFNNEADTPDNFQSRRPNTSFCFLDIRSPGLGDTAMYLCATSRAGGEQYFGPGTRLTVT.